A selection of T cell receptor beta chains follows, all from one sample in a study of cytomegalovirus exposure and HLA in healthy donors. The method was immunoSEQ multiplex PCR; TCRdb's version includes in-frame clones alone and lacks a portion of them. This sample has around 250,000 clones, with less than 95% found just once. The specimen sequenced was PBMCs. The receptor set was obtained from a woman in her twenties or thirties in good health and CMV-seronegative. Each CDR3 is given with its conserved first and last residue. A D gene is named only where the DNA matches it firmly. Only some rows state a clone size, as once, few, many or a class for expanded clones.

J	size	D	V	CDR3	DNA
TRBJ2-2	.	.	TRBV15	CATSRVVGRNTGELFF	TGTGCCACCAGCAGAGTTGTAGGCCGCAACACCGGGGAGCTGTTTTTT
TRBJ2-7	.	.	TRBV28	CASSLWTESYEQYF	TGTGCCAGCAGTCTCTGGACAGAATCCTACGAGCAGTACTTC
TRBJ2-1	.	.	TRBV11-3	CASSPDGLNEQFF	TGTGCCAGCAGCCCGGACGGACTGAATGAGCAGTTCTTC
TRBJ2-7	.	.	TRBV30	CAWRPVERTAYEQYF	TGTGCCTGGAGGCCGGTCGAGAGAACCGCCTACGAGCAGTACTTC
TRBJ2-3	.	.	TRBV12-5	CASGLVRDGTSIGDTQYF	TGTGCTAGTGGTTTGGTACGTGACGGAACCTCAATCGGAGATACGCAGTATTTT
TRBJ2-2	.	.	TRBV5-6	CASSLEGRSSNTGELFF	TGTGCCAGCAGCTTGGAGGGTAGGAGTTCCAACACCGGGGAGCTGTTTTTT
TRBJ2-1	.	TRBD2	TRBV19	CASSIGTRGIGEQFF	TGTGCCAGTAGTATTGGGACTAGGGGTATAGGGGAGCAGTTCTTC
TRBJ2-7	.	TRBD1	TRBV11-3	CASSLRQGWRYEQYF	TGTGCCAGCAGCCTTAGACAGGGTTGGCGCTACGAGCAGTACTTC
TRBJ2-1	once	.	TRBV11-3	CASSPGSHNEQFF	TGTGCCAGCAGCCCCGGGAGCCACAATGAGCAGTTCTTC
TRBJ1-2	once	TRBD1	TRBV4-2	CASLAPGQGGGYTF	TGTGCCAGCCTCGCCCCGGGACAGGGGGGTGGCTACACCTTC
TRBJ1-2	.	TRBD1	TRBV27	CASSQGGDSYGYTF	TGTGCCAGCAGTCAAGGGGGGGACAGCTATGGCTACACCTTC
TRBJ2-7	.	TRBD2	TRBV5-1	CASSAREGPREQYF	TGCGCCAGCAGCGCGCGGGAGGGCCCACGGGAGCAGTACTTC
TRBJ2-7	.	.	TRBV15	CATSRVPANEGTTTYEQYF	TGTGCCACCAGCAGAGTCCCCGCAAATGAGGGGACCACAACCTACGAGCAGTACTTC
TRBJ1-3	.	TRBD1	TRBV14	CASSQVRDRSSGNTIYF	TGTGCCAGCAGCCAAGTTCGGGACAGATCGTCTGGAAACACCATATATTTT
TRBJ2-1	.	TRBD2	TRBV15	CATSRDRGDDRFF	TGTGCCACCAGCAGAGATCGGGGGGATGATCGGTTCTTC
TRBJ1-3	.	.	TRBV30	CAWGKQAGNTIYF	TGTGCCTGGGGCAAGCAGGCTGGAAACACCATATATTTT
TRBJ2-1	once	.	TRBV19	CASSMRGEQFF	TGTGCCAGTAGTATGCGGGGTGAGCAGTTCTTC
TRBJ2-7	.	.	TRBV14	CASSFPYEQYF	TGTGCCAGCAGCTTCCCCTACGAGCAGTACTTC
TRBJ1-3	.	TRBD1	TRBV28	CASRTGVGNTIYF	TGTGCCAGCAGGACAGGGGTTGGAAACACCATATATTTT
TRBJ1-1	once	.	TRBV5-1	CASSSGSFGYTEAFF	TGCGCCAGCAGCTCAGGGTCGTTTGGGTACACTGAAGCTTTCTTT
TRBJ2-1	.	TRBD2	TRBV7-2	CASSFRLAGGKNEQFF	TGTGCCAGCAGCTTTCGACTAGCGGGAGGTAAGAATGAGCAGTTCTTC
TRBJ2-7	.	TRBD2	TRBV27	CASSSGGNYEQYF	TGTGCCAGCAGCAGCGGGGGGAACTACGAGCAGTACTTC
TRBJ2-1	.	.	TRBV7-9	CASSFRASAQFF	TGTGCCAGCAGCTTTCGAGCTTCGGCACAGTTCTTC
TRBJ1-1	.	.	TRBV10-3	CAITRGLESEAFF	TGTGCCATCACACGGGGGCTAGAGTCAGAAGCTTTCTTT
TRBJ2-7	.	TRBD2	TRBV5-1	CASSLSPGGSYEQYF	TGCGCCAGCAGCTTGTCCCCGGGAGGCTCCTACGAGCAGTACTTC
TRBJ1-1	.	TRBD1	TRBV28	CASSVTPGTGWGTEAFF	TGTGCCAGCAGTGTTACCCCCGGGACAGGGTGGGGCACTGAAGCTTTCTTT
TRBJ2-5	.	.	TRBV28	CASVSDRPGVTQYF	TGTGCCAGCGTATCAGACAGGCCCGGCGTGACCCAGTACTTC
TRBJ2-7	.	TRBD1	TRBV5-4	CASSPPGQISSYEQYF	TGTGCCAGCAGCCCCCCGGGACAGATATCCTCCTACGAGCAGTACTTC
TRBJ2-7	.	.	TRBV11-2	CASSPDREGEQYF	TGTGCCAGCAGCCCGGACAGGGAGGGTGAGCAGTACTTC
TRBJ1-5	.	.	TRBV4-2	CASSPYHDQPQHF	TGTGCCAGCAGCCCATATCATGATCAGCCCCAGCATTTT
TRBJ1-2	.	TRBD1	TRBV29-1	CSVDDPGQRDGYTF	TGCAGCGTTGATGATCCGGGACAGAGAGATGGCTACACCTTC
TRBJ2-3	.	.	TRBV2	CASGPGTDTQYF	TGTGCCAGCGGTCCGGGCACAGATACGCAGTATTTT